The present T cell receptor beta chain was sequenced within a study of blood T cell repertoires in COVID-19 (dated by TCRdb to about 2020). In the study overall: Samples from collaborators originated in the United States, Italy and Spain and spanned both the acute and convalescent phases of COVID-19. The material from the prospective study consisted of cDNA or gDNA derived from T cells, B-cell-depleted T cells, or PBMCs. The dataset comprised deeply sampled blood TCRbeta repertoires from subjects exposed to, actively infected with, or recovered from COVID-19. A freely available public database, intended as a resource for researchers studying the immune response to SARS-CoV-2, is where the repertoires were released. Samples came from the ongoing ImmuneRACE study (first 160 participants) plus 1,254 subjects from 6 global collaborators. Nearly every sample came with metadata listing a de-identified subject ID, COVID-19 status, age in years and sex. HLA class I and class II types, where available, came from metadata supplied by the sample provider rather than from assay-based typing. What the research found in general, with its limitations: The amount of clinical and demographic metadata varied by source and participant and was provided uncurated.

Concerning this clone itself: No antigen is known for it. Base-call qualities are not available, and no considerably larger clone is one nucleotide away.

Collaborating institutions collected whole blood in K2EDTA tubes following their own protocols. Collaborator samples were shipped for TCRbeta analysis as frozen whole blood, isolated PBMCs, or DNA extracted from either sample type. CDR1 and CDR2 are drawn from the germline V gene: SGDLS, YYNGEE. The germline V end is reduced by 0 bases and the J end by 6 bases; junction bases left unmatched: 6. The CDR3, from cysteine to phenylalanine, totals 16 residues. Left in the record is the CDR3 DNA by itself, 48 bases read in frame from the first base. The immunoSEQ Assay, a bias-controlled multiplex PCR, was used to amplify TCRbeta CDR3 regions from genomic DNA. The original pipeline was this. The number of nucleated cells in each sample was estimated from the amplification of reference gene primers within the assay. To quantify the absolute abundance of each unique TCRbeta CDR3 rearrangement, sequence reads were collapsed and filtered. For each sample, productive Simpson clonality was calculated as the square root of Simpson's diversity index across productive rearrangements. In TCRdb, the immuneACCESS table is reduced to in-frame sequences with V and J assigned. These tables do not hold every clone; where another copy was compared, an unresolved V gene accounts for under half, and the others remain unexplained. V and J calls and clone size are copied from that table; D and trimming were computed from the DNA. The sample records over 250,000 clones, roughly 86% of which are singletons. Roughly 0.8% of the sample is taken by the ten largest.

The sequencing input was peripheral blood. Rearrangement joined TRBV9 to TRBJ2-3, with TRBD2 matching 11 junction bases. This TCR derives from a woman in her twenties or thirties with acute or convalescent COVID-19. The base sequence is TGTGCCAGCAGCGTAGACACTAGCGGGAGTGTTGATACGCAGTATTTT. This codes for CASSVDTSGSVDTQYF.